Described below is a single TCR beta chain sequence and its context. Its antigen remains unknown. The data were obtained in a study of graft-versus-host responses after intestinal transplantation. In the study overall: In this cohort, recipients had multivisceral, liver-intestinal, or isolated intestinal transplants.

Only in-frame clones appear in the TCRdb table, and some are missing; sequencing was by immunoSEQ multiplex PCR. Of about 84,000 clones in the sample, less than 95% were seen once. Study-wide points: Early post-transplant HvG declines were associated with peak circulating GvH clone levels.

This CDR3 has 16 residues. V lost 3 bases and J lost 3; bases outside the gene matches: 3. In germline, CDR1 is KGHSH, CDR2 LQKENI. This TCR was sampled from a human donor who was the organ donor for an intestinal transplant. The specimen was unstimulated CD4+ T cells sorted from spleen or lymph node cells, collected before transplant. The V and J genes are TRBV18 and TRBJ2-5, with 14 bases lining up with TRBD2. CDR3 nucleotides: TGTGCCAGCTCACCGCCGACTAGCGGGGGGGAAGAGACCCAGTACTTC. Its translation: CASSPPTSGGEETQYF.